This passage covers 7 T cell receptor beta chains from one sample sequenced in a study of blood T cell repertoires in COVID-19. Libraries were prepared by immunoSEQ multiplex PCR; TCRdb keeps only in-frame clonotypes and omits some of them. The table has over 150,000 clones, 70% to 85% seen once. Sample: peripheral blood. The receptor set was obtained from a human donor in a cohort sampled during active COVID-19.

The chain has TRBV4-1 and TRBJ2-1, with 10 bases fitting TRBD2. The CDR3 runs to 18 residues. CDR1 is MGHRA and CDR2 is YSYEKL in the germline V gene. Trimming cost V 1 base and J 4 bases; bases outside gene matches: 10. The CDR3 coding sequence is TGCGCCAGCAGCCAAGGGGGAAGCGGGGGGGCCGTATACAATGAGCAGTTCTTC. Amino acid sequence: CASSQGGSGGAVYNEQFF.

This clone appeared once. This rearrangement joins TRBV12-5 to TRBJ1-1; maybe TRBD1 (6 bases). Between the trimmed V and J ends, which lost 5 bases and 6 bases, there was a span of 19 bases. CDR3 length: 15 amino acids. From germline, CDR1 is LGHNT and CDR2 FRNRAP. The DNA of the CDR3 is TGTGCTAGTGGTCTCAACCCCCCTCAGGGGCCTGAAGCTTTCTTT. Translation: CASGLNPPQGPEAFF.

The chain couples TRBV5-6 to TRBJ2-2, with 10 positions matching TRBD1. There are 14 residues in the CDR3. V lost 5 bases, J lost 6 bases, and 4 bases stayed unmatched. Germline CDR1 reads SGHDT; CDR2 reads YYEEEE. The CDR3 DNA is TGTGCCAGCAGGACAGGGGGCGCTGCCGGGGAGCTGTTTTTT. Its translation is CASRTGGAAGELFF.

The genes are TRBV5-4 and TRBJ1-2; 8 bases are shared with TRBD1. The CDR3 is 18 residues long. Germline loops: CDR1 SGHNT, CDR2 YYREEE (reference sequence). V shed 2 bases, J shed 4 bases, and the junction held 16 bases outside the gene matches. Here the CDR3 reads CASSLNDRGSITSYGYTF. The CDR3 coding sequence is TGTGCCAGCAGCTTAAATGACAGGGGCAGTATAACTAGCTATGGCTACACCTTC.

The chain couples TRBV10-3 to TRBJ2-7, with 10 bases that match TRBD1. The CDR3 length is 15 residues. Per the germline V gene, CDR1 is ENHRY and CDR2 is SYGVKD. J gave up 5 bases and V 3 bases, and 7 bases lay outside the gene matches. This CDR3 is CAISETGTGEDEQYF. CDR3 DNA: TGTGCCATCAGTGAAACCGGGACAGGGGAAGACGAGCAGTACTTC.

The chain is built from TRBV18 and TRBJ1-1; possibly TRBD1 for D (5 bases). The CDR3 totals 14 residues. Trimming removed 3 bases at V and 2 bases at J, with 10 bases between. Germline lookup yields CDR1 KGHSH and CDR2 LQKENI. The CDR3: CASSPYRLNTEAFF. The CDR3 bases are TGTGCCAGCTCACCCTACAGGCTAAACACTGAAGCTTTCTTT. The whole variable domain, filled in from reference TRBV18 and TRBJ1-1, reads NAGVMQNPRHLVRRRGQEARLRCSPMKGHSHVYWYRQLPEEGLKFMVYLQKENIIDESGMPKERFSAEFPKEGPSILRIQQVVRGDSAAYFCASSPYRLNTEAFFGQGTRLTVV.

This clone is medium-sized in the sample. The V call is TRBV3-1 (or the pseudogene TRBV3-2), the J call TRBJ1-1; 11 nucleotides match TRBD1. This CDR3 has 16 residues. Germline loops: CDR1 LGHDT, CDR2 YNNKEL (reference sequence). V shed 3 bases and J 1 base; nucleotides not matched to a gene: 4. In DNA, the CDR3 is TGTGCCAGCAGCCACGGACAGGGGGCGGGGAACACTGAAGCTTTCTTT. It encodes CASSHGQGAGNTEAFF.